This TCR beta chain is drawn from a study of human T cells and chemical hapten exposure. TCRdb ran MiXCR on the RACE reads and lists one entry per CDR3 protein. The sample consists of 150,000 to 200,000 distinct CDR3 sequences, more than 12% of them appearing once. Germline V gene data show CDR1 as SEHNR and CDR2 as FQNEAQ (reference sequence). The V segment lost 5 bases and the J segment 9 bases; nucleotides outside the gene matches: 15. The CDR3 is 16 residues long. Time point in this sample: patch test 1, 2 weeks after DPC sensitization. Described treatment: therapeutic diphenylcyclopropenone sensitization with weekly scalp DPC.

The clonotype originates from a woman aged 25-40 years with alopecia areata. Some clones in this sample may be carry-over from other donors' samples. Sample: whole blood, taken in connection with sensitization to the hapten diphenylcyclopropenone (DPC). The gene calls are TRBV7-9 and TRBJ2-7; 11 nucleotides match TRBD1. CDR3 sequence: CASSHPGGQGALGQYF. The CDR3 bases are TGTGCCAGCAGCCACCCAGGTGGACAGGGGGCCTTGGGGCAGTACTTC.